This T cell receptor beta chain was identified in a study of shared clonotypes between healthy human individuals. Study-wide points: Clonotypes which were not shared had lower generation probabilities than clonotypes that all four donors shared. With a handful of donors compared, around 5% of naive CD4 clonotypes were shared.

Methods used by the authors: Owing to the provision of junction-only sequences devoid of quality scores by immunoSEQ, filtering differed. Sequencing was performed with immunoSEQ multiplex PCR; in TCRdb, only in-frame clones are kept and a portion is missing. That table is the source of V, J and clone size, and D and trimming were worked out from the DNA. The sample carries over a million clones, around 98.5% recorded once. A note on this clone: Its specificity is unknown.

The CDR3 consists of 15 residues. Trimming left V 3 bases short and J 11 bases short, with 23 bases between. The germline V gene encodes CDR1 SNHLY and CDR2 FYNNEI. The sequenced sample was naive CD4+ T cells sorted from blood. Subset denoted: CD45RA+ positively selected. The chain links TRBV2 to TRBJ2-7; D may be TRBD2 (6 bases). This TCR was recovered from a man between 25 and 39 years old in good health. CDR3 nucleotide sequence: TGTGCCAGCAGTGAGGGCCCCGGGACTCCCCAAGTTAAGTACTTC. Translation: CASSEGPGTPQVKYF.